A single sample is the source of the 25 T cell receptor beta chains below, sequenced in a study of cytomegalovirus exposure and HLA in healthy donors. Use of 60 Vbeta and 13 Jbeta primers characterized the PCR. Method: immunoSEQ multiplex PCR; TCRdb's copy keeps in-frame clones and lacks some. The repertoire holds about 150,000 clones, approximately 69% seen once, with 2.1% in the top ten. The sample taken for sequencing was PBMCs. The receptors were gathered from a man aged 25-40 years in good health and CMV-seronegative.

This chain joins TRBV19 and TRBJ2-6; unclear D gene. The ends were cut back, 3 bases at V and 1 base at J, with 10 bases in the middle. Germline loops: CDR1 LNHDA, CDR2 SQIVND (reference sequence). This CDR3 is built from 16 residues. In DNA form, the CDR3 reads TGTGCCAGTAGTATCCACAGCAGATCTGGGGCCAACGTCCTGACTTTC. It codes for CASSIHSRSGANVLTF.

For the CDR3, the DNA is TGTGCCAGCAGCGTAGGGACAGTCCAAGAGACCCAGTACTTC. This encodes CASSVGTVQETQYF. The chain recombines TRBV9 with TRBJ2-5, with a possible D match to TRBD1 (6 bases). Per the germline V gene, CDR1 is SGDLS and CDR2 is YYNGEE. V was pared by 0 bases and J by 1 base, with 7 bases between. This CDR3 region has 14 residues.

V and J are TRBV5-1 and TRBJ2-7; 8 bases map to TRBD2. Germline loops: CDR1 SGHRS, CDR2 YFSETQ. CDR3 length: 15 amino acids. Trimming cost V 1 base and J 6 bases; bases outside gene matches: 9. CDR3 region: CASSLYDGGLGEQYF. CDR3 DNA sequence: TGCGCCAGCAGCTTGTACGACGGGGGACTAGGCGAGCAGTACTTC.

The V and J genes are TRBV4-2 and TRBJ2-5; 8 bases match TRBD2. V was pared by 1 base and J by 1 base, with 8 bases of the junction left unmatched. This CDR3 has 17 amino acids. Germline lookup yields CDR1 LGHNA and CDR2 YNFKEQ. CDR3 sequence (DNA): TGTGCCAGCAGCCAAGCTAGGGCGGGGGGCCTCCAAGAGACCCAGTACTTC. Encoded protein: CASSQARAGGLQETQYF.

The V gene is TRBV28, the J gene TRBJ1-5, with D perhaps matching TRBD1 (5 bases). Germline V gives CDR1 MDHEN, CDR2 SYDVKM. CDR3 length: 12 amino acids. V was clipped by 6 bases and J by 6 bases, with 9 bases between them. CDR3 in DNA: TGTGCCAGCAGCCTAACAGGTCAGCCCCAGCATTTT. It yields the protein CASSLTGQPQHF.

The chain joins TRBV15 to TRBJ1-5; D gene ambiguous. V lost 0 bases to trimming and J lost 4 bases, with 10 bases between them. Germline-derived CDR1 and CDR2 are LNHNV and YYDKDF (reference sequence). This CDR3 spans 15 amino acids. Written as DNA, the CDR3 is TGTGCCACCAGCAGAGATGGCCAGGAAAATCAGCCCCAGCATTTT. Translating gives CATSRDGQENQPQHF.

Regarding this clone: At one end, the junction sequence differs from germline, possibly due to a read error. Other DNA sequences in this specimen translate into the identical CDR3. The chain has TRBV6-5 and TRBJ2-7; 7 bases are shared with TRBD1. In germline, CDR1 is MNHEY, CDR2 SVGAGI. The CDR3 sequence is 15 residues long. The chain's CDR3 is CASSFDRDPSYEQYF. CDR3 sequence (DNA): TGCGCCAGCAGTTTTGACAGGGACCCGAGCTACGAGCAGTACTTC.

The V and J genes are TRBV18 and TRBJ2-1; 7 bases line up with TRBD2. Per germline, CDR1 KGHSH and CDR2 LQKENI. The junction had 5 bases not matched to a gene; V was cut back by 3 bases and J by 0 bases. This CDR3 has 16 residues. CDR3 amino acids: CASSPLRGSSYNEQFF. The CDR3 nucleotides read TGTGCCAGCTCACCGTTGCGGGGGAGCTCCTACAATGAGCAGTTCTTC.

V is TRBV29-1 and J is TRBJ2-7; tentatively, D is TRBD1 (5 bases). Trimming left V 4 bases short and J 1 base short, with 11 bases between. Per germline, CDR1 SQVTM and CDR2 ANQGSEA. The CDR3 spans 13 residues. The DNA of the CDR3 is TGCAGCGTTGTAGTCAGGGAATCCTACGAGCAGTACTTC. It translates to CSVVVRESYEQYF.

The chain joins TRBV6-6 to TRBJ2-4; 7 positions match TRBD2. The CDR3 spans 13 residues. V trimming: 6 bases; J trimming: 4 bases; junction bases outside the gene matches: 3. Germline values: CDR1 MNHNY, CDR2 SVGAGI (reference sequence). This CDR3 reads CASRPGLKNIQYF. Written as DNA, the CDR3 is TGTGCCAGCAGGCCGGGACTAAAAAACATTCAGTACTTC.

The chain uses TRBV9 and TRBJ2-1; the match to TRBD2 covers 11 bases. The CDR3 runs 16 residues. Germline V gives CDR1 SGDLS, CDR2 YYNGEE. The junction had 2 bases not matched to a gene; V was cut back by 3 bases and J by 0 bases. CDR3 amino acids: CASSGLAGSSYNEQFF. The DNA of the CDR3 is TGTGCCAGCAGCGGACTAGCGGGGAGCTCCTACAATGAGCAGTTCTTC.

There are a few counts of this clone. The chain joins TRBV2 to TRBJ1-1, with 8 bases matching TRBD1. Trimming removed 8 bases from V and 1 base from J; junction bases left unmatched: 3. The germline V gene encodes CDR1 SNHLY and CDR2 FYNNEI. The CDR3 consists of 13 residues. The CDR3 protein is CASGQGGNTEAFF. In nucleotides, the CDR3 is TGTGCCAGCGGACAGGGCGGGAACACTGAAGCTTTCTTT. The full variable domain, with the rest looked up from reference TRBV2 and TRBJ1-1, is EPEVTQTPSHQVTQMGQEVILRCVPISNHLYFYWYRQILGQKVEFLVSFYNNEISEKSEIFDDQFSVERPDGSNFTLKIRSTKLEDSAMYFCASGQGGNTEAFFGQGTRLTVV.

This clone was observed a few times. The CDR3 here is CASSLAGPGEKLFF. In DNA form, the CDR3 reads TGTGCCAGCAGCTTAGCTGGGCCGGGGGAAAAACTGTTTTTT. V gene TRBV7-9 combines with J gene TRBJ1-4; no clear D. The CDR3 is 14 residues long. Germline lookup yields CDR1 SEHNR and CDR2 FQNEAQ (reference sequence). The V gene lost 0 bases and the J gene lost 8 bases, with 10 bases spanning the gap.

The gene calls are TRBV18 and TRBJ2-2; D ambiguous. Germline V gene lookup returns CDR1 KGHSH and CDR2 LQKENI. The CDR3 sequence is 14 residues long. V lost 4 bases and J lost 6, with 12 bases in between. This CDR3 reads CASSQKETSGELFF. For the CDR3, the DNA is TGTGCCAGCTCACAAAAGGAGACCTCCGGGGAGCTGTTTTTT.

This sequence joins TRBV7-2 and TRBJ2-7, with 15 nucleotides matching TRBD2. Germline loops: CDR1 SGHTA, CDR2 FQGNSA. The CDR3 has 19 residues. The J segment lost 2 bases and the V segment lost 1 base, leaving 9 bases of the junction unmatched. The CDR3 spells CASSLVGTSGGPSTYEQYF. CDR3 nucleotides: TGTGCCAGCAGCTTAGTGGGGACTAGCGGGGGGCCCTCGACCTACGAGCAGTACTTC.

This rearrangement joins TRBV7-2 to TRBJ1-2; 9 nucleotides agree with TRBD1. V shed 8 bases and J 8 bases; nucleotides not matched to a gene: 9. Per the germline V gene, CDR1 is SGHTA and CDR2 is FQGNSA. This CDR3 is 13 amino acids long. In DNA form, the CDR3 reads TGTGCCAGCCGAACAGGGGGCGCCGGGGGCTACACCTTC. It is translated as CASRTGGAGGYTF.

This clone was counted between two and nine times. This chain connects TRBV6-1 to TRBJ2-1, with 9 bases that match TRBD2. The trim removed 0 bases at V and 5 bases at J, leaving 8 bases unmatched. Per germline, CDR1 MNHNS and CDR2 SASEGT. The length of the CDR3 is 17 residues. This CDR3 reads CASSEAFGGGVHNEQFF. The CDR3, as DNA: TGTGCCAGCAGTGAAGCCTTTGGCGGGGGGGTTCACAATGAGCAGTTCTTC.

This clone was seen only a few times. The rearrangement joins TRBV11-2 to TRBJ1-2, with D tentatively TRBD1 (5 bases). Trimming pared 4 bases from V and 8 bases from J, leaving 20 bases between. The length of the CDR3 is 15 residues. Germline V lookup: CDR1 SGHAT, CDR2 FQNNGV. The CDR3 nucleotides are TGTGCCAGCAGCTACGTCGGATCAGGGTTCCGGGGCTACACCTTC. Protein: CASSYVGSGFRGYTF. Variable domain in full (rest from reference TRBV11-2 and TRBJ1-2): EAGVAQSPRYKIIEKRQSVAFWCNPISGHATLYWYQQILGQGPKLLIQFQNNGVVDDSQLPKDRFSAERLKGVDSTLKIQPAKLEDSAVYLCASSYVGSGFRGYTFGSGTRLTVV.

This clone was found a few times. This chain's CDR3 is CASSSQGTTEAFF. The DNA of the CDR3 is TGTGCCAGCAGTTCACAGGGCACCACTGAAGCTTTCTTT. V gene TRBV5-4 combines with J gene TRBJ1-1; weak D call: TRBD1 (6 bases). Per the germline V gene, CDR1 is SGHNT and CDR2 is YYREEE (reference sequence). With 5 bases removed from V and 4 bases from J, the gap between germline ends came to 12 bases. The CDR3 covers 13 residues.

This sequence joins TRBV30 and TRBJ1-2; 10 bases align to TRBD1. The CDR3 runs 13 residues. The V and J ends lost 7 bases and 8 bases, in that order; junction bases with no gene match: 10. The germline V gene has CDR1 GTSNPN and CDR2 SVGIG (reference sequence). The CDR3 DNA follows: TGTGCCTACGAGGGGACAGGGGCTGGAGGCTACACCTTC. Its translation: CAYEGTGAGGYTF.

This clone was counted between two and nine times. At one of its ends the junction is not consistent with the germline gene, which may arise from a read error. The chain employs TRBV7-9 and TRBJ2-2, with 8 bases lining up with TRBD1. The CDR3 is 14 residues long. Germline V gives CDR1 SEHNR, CDR2 FQNEAQ (reference sequence). The CDR3 DNA is TGTTCCAGCAGCTGGGTACAGGGGGCCGGGGAGCTGTTTTTT. Its protein product is CSSSWVQGAGELFF.

The J gene is TRBJ1-1, the V gene TRBV7-9; D gene uncertain. CDR3 length: 12 amino acids. Trimming removed 4 bases from V and 8 bases from J, with 11 bases in between. Germline V gene data show CDR1 as SEHNR and CDR2 as FQNEAQ (reference sequence). CDR3 sequence (DNA): TGTGCCAGCAGCTCACTTGGGCCCGAAGCTTTCTTT. Its protein is CASSSLGPEAFF.

This clone was observed a single time. The chain carries TRBV7-2 and TRBJ2-1, with D possibly matching TRBD2 (6 bases). The CDR3 has 16 amino acids. Germline lookup yields CDR1 SGHTA and CDR2 FQGNSA. The V gene lost 1 base and the J gene lost 4 bases, with 14 bases spanning the gap. CDR3 sequence reads: CASSLVAGRSYNEQFF. CDR3 DNA sequence: TGTGCCAGCAGCTTAGTTGCGGGGCGCAGTTACAATGAGCAGTTCTTC. Supplemented by reference TRBV7-2 and TRBJ2-1, the full variable domain reads GAGVSQSPSNKVTEKGKDVELRCDPISGHTALYWYRQSLGQGLEFLIYFQGNSAPDKSGLPSDRFSAERTGGSVSTLTIQRTQQEDSAVYLCASSLVAGRSYNEQFFGPGTRLTVL.

This clone was detected once. The rearrangement uses TRBV28 and TRBJ2-1; weak D call: TRBD2 (6 bases). Between the trimmed V and J ends, which lost 10 bases and 3 bases, there was a span of 16 bases. This CDR3 is built from 14 residues. Per germline, CDR1 MDHEN and CDR2 SYDVKM. The CDR3 here is CATHRWGDYNEQFF. The CDR3 nucleotides read TGTGCCACTCATCGTTGGGGGGACTACAATGAGCAGTTCTTC. The entire variable domain, with the rest obtained from reference TRBV28 and TRBJ2-1, is as follows: DVKVTQSSRYLVKRTGEKVFLECVQDMDHENMFWYRQDPGLGLRLIYFSYDVKMKEKGDIPEGYSVSREKKERFSLILESASTNQTSMYLCATHRWGDYNEQFFGPGTRLTVL.

This clone was counted a few times. The gene calls are TRBV28 and TRBJ2-1, with D hard to call. The CDR3 covers 12 residues. The germline V gene has CDR1 MDHEN and CDR2 SYDVKM. With 6 bases removed from V and 2 bases from J, the gap between germline ends came to 5 bases. The CDR3 sequence is CASSPAYNEQFF. The CDR3 DNA sequence: TGTGCCAGCAGCCCCGCCTACAATGAGCAGTTCTTC.